These 26 T cell receptor beta chains came from one sample sequenced in a study of cytomegalovirus exposure and HLA in healthy donors. PCR was performed using 60 Vbeta and 13 Jbeta primers. Some clones are missing from TCRdb's copy, which holds only in-frame ones; the method was immunoSEQ multiplex PCR. This sample yields 60,000 to 70,000 clones, of which 70% to 80% are seen a single time; about 8% belongs to the top ten. The sequencing input was PBMCs. All receptors come from a young man in good health and CMV-seropositive.

V gene TRBV10-1 combines with J gene TRBJ1-2, with D perhaps TRBD1 (6 bases). The CDR3 contains 12 residues. With 8 bases removed from V and 8 bases from J, the gap between germline ends came to 15 bases. Per germline, CDR1 WNHNN and CDR2 SYGVQD (reference sequence). DNA of the CDR3: TGCGCCAGCCCCGGACAGAGGCACGGCTACACCTTC. It translates to CASPGQRHGYTF.

This clone was found a few times. The gene calls are TRBV29-1 and TRBJ2-3; 10 bases fit TRBD2. After removal of 4 bases from V and 3 bases from J, the junction contained 7 bases not matched to a gene. The CDR3 extends over 15 amino acids. Germline CDR1 and CDR2: SQVTM and ANQGSEA. The CDR3 is CSVGPSGSGTDTQYF. CDR3 DNA sequence: TGCAGCGTTGGGCCTAGCGGGAGTGGGACAGATACGCAGTATTTT.

This clone was seen more than once but under ten times. The chain links TRBV7-6 to TRBJ2-1; TRBD2 agrees at 11 bases. This CDR3 is built from 17 residues. Germline CDR1 SGHVS, CDR2 FNYEAQ. V shed 5 bases and J 6 bases; nucleotides not matched to a gene: 12. The DNA for the CDR3 is TGTGCCAGCAGCGGACTTGGGACTAGCGGTCGCCCCAATGAGCAGTTCTTC. It yields the protein CASSGLGTSGRPNEQFF.

This clone was observed once. J is TRBJ2-5 and V is TRBV10-3; perhaps TRBD1 as D (6 bases). Trimming took 0 bases from V and 5 from J, leaving 13 bases between them. Germline-derived CDR1 and CDR2 are ENHRY and SYGVKD. The CDR3 is made up of 15 amino acids. CDR3 loop: CAISESTGIGETQYF. CDR3 coding DNA: TGTGCCATCAGTGAGTCAACAGGGATCGGGGAGACCCAGTACTTC.

The genes are TRBV6-1 and TRBJ1-1; TRBD1 matches 9 bases. The CDR3 is made up of 14 amino acids. The ends lost 4 bases at V and 8 bases at J; junction bases unmatched: 8. Germline loops: CDR1 MNHNS, CDR2 SASEGT. As DNA, the CDR3 is TGTGCCAGCAGTGCAGGCTACAGGGGGCTGGAAGCTTTCTTT. Its protein product is CASSAGYRGLEAFF.

This clone has a handful of counts. The gene calls are TRBV27 and TRBJ1-6; 10 bases are a match to TRBD1. J gave up 17 bases and V 5 bases, and 6 bases lay outside the gene matches. Germline V gene data show CDR1 as MNHEY and CDR2 as SMNVEV (reference sequence). The length of the CDR3 is 12 residues. CDR3 coding DNA: TGTGCCAGCAGTACCGCCGGGACAGGGGTCCACTTT. It codes for CASSTAGTGVHF.

The rearrangement links TRBV5-4 to TRBJ2-4; TRBD1 matches at 9 bases. The CDR3 loop spans 15 amino acids. Germline CDR1 reads SGHNT; CDR2 reads YYREEE (reference sequence). After removal of 4 bases from V and 4 bases from J, the junction contained 6 bases not matched to a gene. CDR3 DNA sequence: TGTGCCAGCAGCGCGACAGGGGGAGATAAAAACATTCAGTACTTC. Translating gives CASSATGGDKNIQYF.

The chain carries TRBV7-7 and TRBJ1-4, with TRBD1 as a possible D gene (5 bases). Germline V gene sequence: CDR1 SSHAT, CDR2 FNYEAQ (reference sequence). V lost 5 bases, J lost 3 bases, and 19 bases lay in between. There are 17 residues in the CDR3. In nucleotides, the CDR3 is TGTGCCAGCAGCCACCCAGGGTTAAACGCGGCTAATGAAAAACTGTTTTTT. It encodes CASSHPGLNAANEKLFF. Variable domain in full (rest from reference TRBV7-7 and TRBJ1-4): GAGVSQSPRYKVTKRGQDVTLRCDPISSHATLYWYQQALGQGPEFLTYFNYEAQPDKSGLPSDRFSAERPEGSISTLTIQRTEQRDSAMYRCASSHPGLNAANEKLFFGSGTQLSVL.

V gene TRBV6-5 combines with J gene TRBJ1-5; TRBD1 might be the D (5 bases). With 4 bases removed from V and 1 base from J, the gap between germline ends came to 8 bases. The CDR3 is made up of 14 amino acids. Germline values: CDR1 MNHEY, CDR2 SVGAGI. The CDR3 DNA reads TGTGCCAGCAGTTTGACAGAGAGCAATCAGCCCCAGCATTTT. It codes for CASSLTESNQPQHF.

In its sample, this clone was seen a few times. The chain is built from TRBV30 and TRBJ1-1; D is uncertain. The CDR3 has 11 amino acids. Trimming left V 5 bases short and J 0 bases short, with 4 bases between. Germline CDR1 GTSNPN, CDR2 SVGIG (reference sequence). The CDR3 sequence is CAWEMNTEAFF. The CDR3 DNA follows: TGTGCCTGGGAGATGAACACTGAAGCTTTCTTT.

The chain combines TRBV6-5 with TRBJ1-1; D ambiguous. This CDR3 has 15 residues. Deletions cut 5 bases from V and 0 bases from J, with 13 bases between. Germline CDR1 MNHEY, CDR2 SVGAGI. The CDR3 reads CASSPRGRMNTEAFF. CDR3 in DNA: TGTGCCAGCAGTCCCCGTGGGCGAATGAACACTGAAGCTTTCTTT.

CDR3 bases: TGTGCCAGCAGCTTAGAAGGCGGTACTGAAGCTTTCTTT. Residues: CASSLEGGTEAFF. V usage is TRBV11-2 and J usage is TRBJ1-1; D is uncertain. This CDR3 has 13 amino acids. Germline loops: CDR1 SGHAT, CDR2 FQNNGV. Between the trimmed V and J ends, which lost 0 bases and 5 bases, there was a span of 7 bases.

The chain joins TRBV30 to TRBJ2-7; weak D call: TRBD1 (5 bases). This CDR3 has 13 amino acids. Trimming shortened V by 1 base and J by 2 bases, and 9 bases separated the two germline ends. Germline-derived CDR1 and CDR2 are GTSNPN and SVGIG (reference sequence). CDR3 nucleotide sequence: TGTGCCTGGAGTGGGGGCATAACCTACGAGCAGTACTTC. It is translated as CAWSGGITYEQYF.

CDR3 region: CASSQTSGTANYGYTF. The CDR3 DNA is TGCGCCAGCAGCCAGACATCCGGGACAGCGAACTATGGCTACACCTTC. This chain connects TRBV4-1 to TRBJ1-2; 7 nucleotides agree with TRBD1. The germline gives CDR1 MGHRA, CDR2 YSYEKL. With V trimmed by 3 bases and J by 2 bases, 9 bases remained unmatched. The CDR3 is 16 amino acids.

This clone was seen a single time. The J gene is TRBJ1-1, the V gene TRBV6-1; maybe TRBD1 (6 bases). V was clipped by 2 bases and J by 11 bases, with 12 bases between them. The CDR3 runs 12 residues. Germline-derived CDR1 and CDR2 are MNHNS and SASEGT. CDR3 nucleotides: TGTGCCAGCAGTGAACGAGGGGGGGTCGCTTTCTTT. It codes for CASSERGGVAFF.

J is TRBJ2-1 and V is TRBV19; 9 nucleotides align to TRBD2. The CDR3 is 15 amino acids. Trimming took 1 base from V and 5 from J; bases not matched to a gene: 3. CDR1 LNHDA and CDR2 SQIVND come from the germline V gene (reference sequence). The DNA for the CDR3 is TGTGCCAGTAGTATAGCAGCGGGAGGTAACAATGAGCAGTTCTTC. Translating gives CASSIAAGGNNEQFF.

The chain uses TRBV6-4 and TRBJ1-6; D gene uncertain. Germline V gene sequence: CDR1 MRHNA, CDR2 SNTAGT. CDR3 length equals 15 residues. Deletions cut 4 bases from V and 0 bases from J, with 7 bases between. The CDR3 reads CASSAGSSYNSPLHF. For the CDR3, the DNA is TGTGCCAGCAGTGCCGGGAGCTCCTATAATTCACCCCTCCACTTT.

This clone was seen a single time. This chain uses TRBV30 with TRBJ1-2, with D possibly being TRBD1 (6 bases). This CDR3 has 15 amino acids. V was cut by 1 base and J by 1 base, with 13 bases left in between. CDR1 is GTSNPN and CDR2 is SVGIG in the germline V gene (reference sequence). The CDR3 bases are TGTGCCTGGAGTGCCATGACAGGACTTAACTATGGCTACACCTTC. Protein: CAWSAMTGLNYGYTF.

The chain links TRBV29-1 to TRBJ1-1; no clear D gene. This CDR3 has 12 residues. Trimming removed 3 bases at V and 3 bases at J, with 8 bases between. Per the germline V gene, CDR1 is SQVTM and CDR2 is ANQGSEA. As DNA, the CDR3 is TGCAGCGTTGAGGGCAGTTACACTGAAGCTTTCTTT. It translates to CSVEGSYTEAFF.

The chain uses TRBV10-3 and TRBJ1-2; D perhaps matches TRBD1 (5 bases). CDR1 is ENHRY and CDR2 is SYGVKD in the germline V gene. CDR3 size: 12 residues. Trimming stripped 7 bases from V and 2 bases from J, with 8 bases between. The CDR3 is CAINAGNYGYTF. The CDR3 region has the DNA TGTGCCATCAATGCAGGGAACTATGGCTACACCTTC.

This clone was seen once. The chain has TRBV4-1 and TRBJ2-3; 8 bases fit TRBD1. V shed 4 bases and J 2 bases; nucleotides not matched to a gene: 14. Germline V gene lookup returns CDR1 MGHRA and CDR2 YSYEKL. The CDR3 is 18 residues long. The DNA for the CDR3 is TGCGCCAGCAGCCCTCTGGGTCAGGGGGCGTTTTTCACAGATACGCAGTATTTT. Its protein product is CASSPLGQGAFFTDTQYF.

V usage is TRBV7-2 and J usage is TRBJ1-2; TRBD1 aligns across 10 bases. V trimming: 5 bases; J trimming: 8 bases; junction bases outside the gene matches: 8. CDR1 is SGHTA, CDR2 FQGNSA, per germline. This CDR3 comprises 14 residues. CDR3 loop: CASSQRQGAQGYTF. In DNA, the CDR3 is TGTGCCAGCAGCCAAAGACAGGGGGCGCAAGGCTACACCTTC.

CDR3 sequence (DNA): TGCAGCCTCAAACTCGGTGCGGTGAACACTGAAGCTTTCTTT. Translated, it gives CSLKLGAVNTEAFF. The rearrangement uses TRBV29-1 and TRBJ1-1; D gene unclear. Trimming stripped 8 bases from V and 0 bases from J, with 16 bases between. This CDR3 is 14 amino acids long. Germline assignment: CDR1 SQVTM and CDR2 ANQGSEA.

The chain joins TRBV9 to TRBJ2-1; 8 bases map to TRBD1. This CDR3 is 14 amino acids long. The V gene's germline CDR1 is SGDLS and CDR2 YYNGEE. V dropped 2 bases and J dropped 7; count of bases not matched to a gene: 5. The CDR3 region is CASSVGDRINEQFF. The CDR3 bases are TGTGCCAGCAGCGTTGGGGACAGGATTAATGAGCAGTTCTTC.

This clone appeared a few times. The V and J genes are TRBV2 and TRBJ2-3, with 10 nucleotides matching TRBD2. The CDR3 has 12 amino acids. Germline V CDR1 and CDR2: SNHLY, FYNNEI. With V trimmed by 6 bases and J by 6 bases, 0 bases remained unmatched. The CDR3 sequence is CASRTSGDTQYF. The CDR3 DNA follows: TGTGCCAGCAGGACTAGCGGGGATACGCAGTATTTT.

The chain has TRBV2 and TRBJ1-5; tentatively, D is TRBD1 (6 bases). Trimming shortened V by 5 bases and J by 1 base, and 12 bases separated the two germline ends. The CDR3 runs to 15 residues. CDR1 and CDR2 from the germline V gene are SNHLY and FYNNEI. This chain's CDR3 is CASSKTDRSNQPQHF. The CDR3 region has the DNA TGTGCCAGCAGTAAGACCGACAGGAGCAATCAGCCCCAGCATTTT.